A selection of T cell receptor beta chains follows, all from one sample in a study of CD4 T cells in relation to SARS-CoV-2 and coronaviruses. Antigens of these TCRs are unknown. Only in-frame clones appear in the TCRdb table, and some are missing; sequencing was by immunoSEQ multiplex PCR. The table shows some 28,000 clones, with 74% occurring only once. The sample consisted of CD4+ T cells from PBMCs, cultured in vitro. The origin of the receptors is a human donor in good health. Each CDR3 is given with its conserved first and last residue. D genes are given only for firm matches. Not every row has a clone size; where given, it reads once, few, many or a size class.

V gene	D gene	J gene	clone size	CDR3 protein	CDR3 DNA
TRBV9	NA	TRBJ2-5	NA	CASSEGGETQYF	TGTGCCAGCAGCGAGGGCGGGGAGACCCAGTACTTC
TRBV5-1	TRBD1	TRBJ2-5	NA	CASSLEGAGWETQYF	TGCGCCAGCAGCTTGGAGGGGGCAGGATGGGAGACCCAGTACTTC
TRBV4-3	TRBD1	TRBJ1-2	few	CASSQDRTGVRYGYTF	TGCGCCAGCAGCCAAGACCGGACAGGGGTCAGGTATGGCTACACCTTC
TRBV10-3	TRBD1	TRBJ1-4	NA	CAISESEGAREKLFF	TGTGCCATCAGTGAGTCTGAGGGGGCTAGAGAAAAACTGTTTTTT
TRBV7-8	TRBD1	TRBJ2-7	few	CASSPRGGQGIYEQYF	TGTGCCAGCAGCCCCAGGGGGGGACAGGGGATATACGAGCAGTACTTC
TRBV9	TRBD2	TRBJ2-3	NA	CASSVGVAGGGTQYF	TGTGCCAGCAGCGTAGGGGTTGCGGGAGGGGGTACGCAGTATTTT
TRBV13	NA	TRBJ2-7	NA	CASSLVQSYEQYF	TGTGCCAGCAGCTTAGTCCAGTCCTACGAGCAGTACTTC
TRBV4-1	NA	TRBJ2-3	NA	CASSQVVAIDVQYF	TGCGCCAGCAGCCAAGTAGTCGCAATAGACGTGCAGTATTTT
TRBV7-7	NA	TRBJ2-1	NA	CASSLGPNNEQFF	TGTGCCAGCAGCTTAGGGCCAAACAATGAGCAGTTCTTC
TRBV5-4	TRBD2	TRBJ2-5	once	CATKSGGRAVETQYF	TGTGCCACCAAATCCGGGGGGAGGGCCGTGGAGACCCAGTACTTC
TRBV18	NA	TRBJ2-7	NA	CASSQRPGTSGNEQYF	TGTGCCAGCTCACAACGGCCAGGGACTTCTGGCAACGAGCAGTACTTC
TRBV6-5	NA	TRBJ2-1	NA	CASRLPKGSYNEQFF	TGTGCCAGCCGTCTTCCGAAGGGCTCCTACAATGAGCAGTTCTTC
TRBV24-1	NA	TRBJ2-3	NA	CATSDYGESGTDTQYF	TGTGCCACCAGTGATTACGGCGAATCGGGCACAGATACGCAGTATTTT
TRBV7-9	NA	TRBJ1-6	few	CASTGGNSPLHF	TGTGCCAGCACCGGGGGTAATTCACCCCTCCACTTT
TRBV19	TRBD1	TRBJ1-2	NA	CASSMVYRGDYGYTF	TGTGCCAGTAGTATGGTCTACAGGGGGGACTATGGCTACACCTTC
TRBV6-5	NA	TRBJ2-1	NA	CASSNWDFNEQFF	TGTGCCAGCAGTAATTGGGACTTCAATGAGCAGTTCTTC
TRBV24-1	NA	TRBJ1-5	few	CATSGQQSNQPQHF	TGTGCCACCAGTGGACAGCAAAGCAATCAGCCCCAGCATTTT
TRBV19	NA	TRBJ2-7	NA	CASSIGTNREQYF	TGTGCCAGTAGTATAGGAACCAATCGGGAGCAGTACTTC
TRBV7-8	NA	TRBJ1-6	NA	CASSPLWAVTYNSPLHF	TGTGCCAGCAGCCCCCTTTGGGCAGTAACCTATAATTCACCCCTCCACTTT
TRBV2	NA	TRBJ1-5	few	CASSVDRGNQPQHF	TGTGCCAGCAGTGTCGATAGAGGCAATCAGCCCCAGCATTTT
TRBV10-3	TRBD2	TRBJ2-3	NA	CAIRDTSGDTQYF	TGTGCCATCAGGGACACTAGCGGAGATACGCAGTATTTT
TRBV4-2	TRBD1	TRBJ2-1	NA	CASSQPGTDYNEQFF	TGTGCCAGCAGCCAACCCGGGACAGATTACAATGAGCAGTTCTTC
TRBV6-5	TRBD1	TRBJ1-2	NA	CASSYTGDVGYGYTF	TGTGCCAGCAGTTACACAGGGGATGTCGGCTATGGCTACACCTTC
TRBV9	NA	TRBJ1-2	once	CASSVEPRASYTF	TGTGCCAGCAGCGTAGAACCGCGAGCGAGCTACACCTTC
TRBV18	NA	TRBJ2-2	NA	CASSPEGGTGELFF	TGTGCCAGCTCACCCGAGGGCGGCACCGGGGAGCTGTTTTTT
TRBV6-2/TRBV6-3	TRBD1	TRBJ1-3	NA	CASSSDRVLSGNTIYF	TGTGCCAGCAGTTCCGACAGGGTTCTCTCTGGAAACACCATATATTTT
TRBV2	NA	TRBJ1-3	few	CASSNSGIPGNTIYF	TGTGCCAGCAGTAACTCAGGGATCCCTGGAAACACCATATATTTT
TRBV27	NA	TRBJ2-1	few	CASSFLLIGGRIDEQFF	TGTGCCAGCAGTTTTTTACTGATAGGGGGTAGGATCGATGAGCAGTTCTTC
TRBV5-1	NA	TRBJ2-5	NA	CASSSLSRQETQYF	TGCGCCAGCAGCTCTTTGAGTAGGCAAGAGACCCAGTACTTC
TRBV29-1	TRBD1	TRBJ2-7	NA	CSVDGQGHEQYF	TGCAGCGTTGATGGACAGGGCCACGAGCAGTACTTC
TRBV11-2	NA	TRBJ2-7	NA	CASRVLTGYEQYF	TGTGCCAGCAGGGTTCTGACAGGCTACGAGCAGTACTTC
TRBV30	NA	TRBJ1-1	NA	CAWGSRGSMNTEAFF	TGTGCCTGGGGCTCTAGGGGCAGCATGAACACTGAAGCTTTCTTT
TRBV29-1	NA	TRBJ1-2	few	CSVDSYTF	TGCAGCGTTGATAGCTACACCTTC
TRBV10-3	NA	TRBJ1-2	NA	CAISVTERSHGYTF	TGTGCCATCAGTGTGACGGAAAGGTCCCATGGCTACACCTTC
TRBV6-5	NA	TRBJ1-1	NA	CASSYQANVRNTEAFF	TGTGCCAGCAGTTATCAAGCGAACGTAAGGAACACTGAAGCTTTCTTT
TRBV3-1/TRBV3-2	TRBD2	TRBJ2-1	few	CASIPGGSGGYNEQFF	TGTGCCAGCATCCCCGGGGGTAGCGGGGGCTACAATGAGCAGTTCTTC
TRBV7-2	TRBD1	TRBJ2-1	NA	CASSLMGTGTYNEQFF	TGTGCCAGCAGCTTAATGGGGACAGGGACCTACAATGAGCAGTTCTTC
TRBV6-5	NA	TRBJ2-2	NA	CASSNQGSNTGELFF	TGTGCCAGCAGTAACCAGGGGTCAAACACCGGGGAGCTGTTTTTT
TRBV5-4	TRBD1	TRBJ1-2	NA	CASSAGTDYGYTF	TGTGCCAGCAGCGCCGGGACAGACTATGGCTACACCTTC
TRBV19	TRBD1	TRBJ1-2	few	CASSGLPGQGAYGYTF	TGTGCCAGTAGTGGACTTCCGGGACAGGGTGCCTATGGCTACACCTTC
TRBV9	NA	TRBJ1-4	NA	CASSVEGGHEKLFF	TGTGCCAGCAGCGTTGAGGGAGGTCACGAAAAACTGTTTTTT
TRBV21-1	NA	TRBJ1-4	NA	CASRGDANEKLFF	TGTGCCAGCAGGGGGGACGCAAATGAAAAACTGTTTTTT
TRBV6-2/TRBV6-3	TRBD1	TRBJ2-7	NA	CASSQGTGGYEQYF	TGTGCCAGCAGTCAAGGGACAGGGGGATACGAGCAGTACTTC
TRBV30	TRBD2	TRBJ2-7	NA	CAWSRTSGSPYEQYF	TGTGCCTGGAGTCGCACTAGCGGGAGCCCCTACGAGCAGTACTTC
TRBV5-1	NA	TRBJ2-2	NA	CASSLGGPGELFF	TGCGCCAGCAGCTTGGGAGGTCCCGGGGAGCTGTTTTTT
TRBV4-1	TRBD2	TRBJ2-1	NA	CATTPSGGRKQYNEQFF	TGCGCCACCACCCCCAGTGGCGGGAGGAAACAATACAATGAGCAGTTCTTC
TRBV5-6	TRBD1	TRBJ1-4	NA	CASSLAGTGAEKLFF	TGTGCCAGCAGCTTGGCCGGGACAGGGGCCGAAAAACTGTTTTTT
TRBV3-1/TRBV3-2	TRBD1	TRBJ2-1	few	CASSQEVGTGYVNEQFF	TGTGCCAGCAGCCAAGAGGTTGGGACAGGCTATGTCAATGAGCAGTTCTTC
TRBV27	TRBD1	TRBJ1-2	NA	CASNQGARVGYTF	TGTGCCAGCAATCAGGGGGCACGGGTAGGCTACACCTTC
TRBV11-3	TRBD2	TRBJ2-1	NA	CASSLDTSVGEQFF	TGTGCCAGCAGCTTAGATACTAGCGTCGGCGAGCAGTTCTTC